This T cell receptor (beta chain) was sequenced during a study of blood T cell repertoires in COVID-19. Per the original methods: From reference gene primer amplification, estimates of nucleated cell counts were derived. This table comes from immunoSEQ multiplex PCR, and its TCRdb copy is limited to in-frame clones, with some not included. That table gives V, J and clone size, and the DNA gave D and trimming. The sample has about 240,000 clones, roughly 87% seen once. V lost 7 bases, J lost 0 bases, and 12 bases lay in between. This CDR3 has 14 residues. The germline gives CDR1 MNHEY, CDR2 SVGAGI. The gene calls are TRBV6-5 and TRBJ1-2; a possible D gene is TRBD1 (5 bases). The source material was peripheral blood. The clonotype comes from a man aged 55 to 70 who had recovered from COVID-19. CDR3 coding DNA: TGTGCCAGCAAACGGGGGGAAGCTAACTATGGCTACACCTTC. Translated: CASKRGEANYGYTF.